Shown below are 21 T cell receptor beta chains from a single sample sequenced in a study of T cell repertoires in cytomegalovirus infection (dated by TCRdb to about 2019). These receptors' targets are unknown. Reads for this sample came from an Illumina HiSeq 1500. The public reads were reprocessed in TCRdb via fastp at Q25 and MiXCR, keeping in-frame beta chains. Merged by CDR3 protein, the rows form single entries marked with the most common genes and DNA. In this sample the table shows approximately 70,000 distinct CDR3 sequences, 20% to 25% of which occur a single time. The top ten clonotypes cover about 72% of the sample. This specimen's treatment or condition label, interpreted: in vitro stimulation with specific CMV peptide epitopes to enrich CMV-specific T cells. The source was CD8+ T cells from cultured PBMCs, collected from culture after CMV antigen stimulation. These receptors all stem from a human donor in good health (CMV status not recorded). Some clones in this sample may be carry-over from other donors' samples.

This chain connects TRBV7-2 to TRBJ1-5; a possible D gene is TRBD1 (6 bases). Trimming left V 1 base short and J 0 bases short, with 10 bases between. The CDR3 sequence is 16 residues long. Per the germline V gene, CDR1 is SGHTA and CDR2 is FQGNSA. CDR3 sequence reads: CASSLGTAYSNQPQHF. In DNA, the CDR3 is TGTGCCAGCAGCTTAGGGACAGCTTATAGCAATCAGCCCCAGCATTTT. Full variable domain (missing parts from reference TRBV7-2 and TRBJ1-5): GAGVSQSPSNKVTEKGKDVELRCDPISGHTALYWYRQSLGQGLEFLIYFQGNSAPDKSGLPSDRFSAERTGGSVSTLTIQRTQQEDSAVYLCASSLGTAYSNQPQHFGDGTRLSIL.

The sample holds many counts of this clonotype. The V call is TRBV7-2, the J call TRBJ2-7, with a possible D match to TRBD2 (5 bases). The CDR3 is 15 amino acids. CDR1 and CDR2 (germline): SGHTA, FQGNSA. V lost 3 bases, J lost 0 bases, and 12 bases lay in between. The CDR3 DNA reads TGTGCCAGCAGCTTGGCTCGCACTAGCTCCTACGAGCAGTACTTC. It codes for CASSLARTSSYEQYF.

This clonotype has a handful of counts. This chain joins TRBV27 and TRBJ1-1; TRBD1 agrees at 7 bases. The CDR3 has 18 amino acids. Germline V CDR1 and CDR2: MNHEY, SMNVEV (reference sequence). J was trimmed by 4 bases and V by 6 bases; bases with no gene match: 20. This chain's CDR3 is CASRSRQGQSLRSTEAFF. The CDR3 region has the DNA TGTGCCAGCAGAAGTAGACAGGGACAATCGCTGCGAAGCACTGAAGCTTTCTTT.

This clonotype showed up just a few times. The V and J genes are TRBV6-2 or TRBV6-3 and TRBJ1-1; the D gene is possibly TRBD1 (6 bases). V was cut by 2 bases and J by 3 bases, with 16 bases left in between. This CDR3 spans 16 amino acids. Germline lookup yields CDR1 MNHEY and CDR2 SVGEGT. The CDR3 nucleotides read TGTGCCAGCAGTTACGCCCGGGGGCGGGAGTACACTGAAGCTTTCTTT. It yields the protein CASSYARGREYTEAFF.

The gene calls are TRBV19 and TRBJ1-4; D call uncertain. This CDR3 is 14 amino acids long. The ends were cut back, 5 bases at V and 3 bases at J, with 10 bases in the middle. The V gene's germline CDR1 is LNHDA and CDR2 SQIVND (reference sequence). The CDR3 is CASSLWRSNEKLFF. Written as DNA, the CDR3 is TGTGCCAGTAGTTTGTGGCGGTCTAATGAAAAACTGTTTTTT.

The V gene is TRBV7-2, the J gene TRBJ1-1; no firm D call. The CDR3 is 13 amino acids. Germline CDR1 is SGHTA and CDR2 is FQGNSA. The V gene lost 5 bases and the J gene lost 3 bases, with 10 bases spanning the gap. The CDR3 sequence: CASSLDPDTEAFF. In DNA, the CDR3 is TGTGCCAGCAGCCTGGACCCGGACACTGAAGCTTTCTTT.

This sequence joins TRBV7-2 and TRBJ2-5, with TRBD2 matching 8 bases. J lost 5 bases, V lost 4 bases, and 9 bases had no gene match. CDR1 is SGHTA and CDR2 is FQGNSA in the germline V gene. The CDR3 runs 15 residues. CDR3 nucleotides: TGTGCCAGCAGCTCCTTAGCGGGGACCCAGGAGACCCAGTACTTC. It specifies CASSSLAGTQETQYF.

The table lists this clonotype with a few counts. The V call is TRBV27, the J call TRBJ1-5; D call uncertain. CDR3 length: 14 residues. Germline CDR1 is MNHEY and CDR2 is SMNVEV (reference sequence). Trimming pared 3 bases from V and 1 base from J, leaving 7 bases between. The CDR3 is CASSFDGSNQPQHF. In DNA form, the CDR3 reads TGTGCCAGCAGTTTCGACGGCAGCAATCAGCCCCAGCATTTT.

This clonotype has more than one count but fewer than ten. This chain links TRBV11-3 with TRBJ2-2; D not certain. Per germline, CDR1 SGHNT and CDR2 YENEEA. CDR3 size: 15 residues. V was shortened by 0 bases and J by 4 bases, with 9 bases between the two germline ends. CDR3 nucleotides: TGTGCCAGCAGCTTAGAACAAGCCAGCACCGGGGAGCTGTTTTTT. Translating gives CASSLEQASTGELFF.

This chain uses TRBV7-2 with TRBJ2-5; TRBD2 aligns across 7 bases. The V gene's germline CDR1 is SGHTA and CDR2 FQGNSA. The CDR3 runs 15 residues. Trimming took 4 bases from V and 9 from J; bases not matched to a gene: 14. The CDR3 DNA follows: TGTGCCAGCAGCTACGGACTAGGTCACGGGTTTCCCCAGTACTTC. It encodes CASSYGLGHGFPQYF.

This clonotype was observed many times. CDR3 bases: TGTGCCAGCAGCTTAGGAGGGGAGAGGAGCAATCAGCCCCAGCATTTT. Residues: CASSLGGERSNQPQHF. This chain connects TRBV7-2 to TRBJ1-5, with D maybe TRBD1 (5 bases). V dropped 1 base and J dropped 1 base, with 11 bases sitting between them. CDR1 SGHTA and CDR2 FQGNSA come from the germline V gene. This CDR3 is 16 amino acids long.

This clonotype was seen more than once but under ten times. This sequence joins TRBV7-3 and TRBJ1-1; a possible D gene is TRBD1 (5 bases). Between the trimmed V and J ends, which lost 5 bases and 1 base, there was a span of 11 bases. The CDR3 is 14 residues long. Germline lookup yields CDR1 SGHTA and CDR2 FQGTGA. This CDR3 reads CASSPLGGNTEAFF. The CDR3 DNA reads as TGTGCCAGCAGCCCTCTCGGGGGGAACACTGAAGCTTTCTTT.

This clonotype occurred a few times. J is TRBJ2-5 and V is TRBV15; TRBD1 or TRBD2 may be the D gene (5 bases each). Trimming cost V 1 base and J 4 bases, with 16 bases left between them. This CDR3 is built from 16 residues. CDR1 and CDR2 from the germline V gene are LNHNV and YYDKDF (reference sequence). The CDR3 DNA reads TGTGCCACCAGCAGAGGCCTCGGGACCCCCTCAGAGACCCAGTACTTC. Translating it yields CATSRGLGTPSETQYF.

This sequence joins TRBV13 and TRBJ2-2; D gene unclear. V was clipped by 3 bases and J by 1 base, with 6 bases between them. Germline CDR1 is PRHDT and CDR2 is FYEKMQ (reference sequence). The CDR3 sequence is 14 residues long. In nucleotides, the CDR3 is TGTGCCAGCAGCTTTGGAAAGAACACCGGGGAGCTGTTTTTT. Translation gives CASSFGKNTGELFF.

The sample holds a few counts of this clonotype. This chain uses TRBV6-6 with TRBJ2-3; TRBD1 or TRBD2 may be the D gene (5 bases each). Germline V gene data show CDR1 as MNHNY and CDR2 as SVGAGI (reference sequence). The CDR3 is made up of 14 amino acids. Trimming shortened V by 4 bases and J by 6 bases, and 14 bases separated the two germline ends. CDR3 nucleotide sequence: TGTGCCAGCAGTTGGGACCCACTCTCGGATACGCAGTATTTT. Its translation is CASSWDPLSDTQYF.

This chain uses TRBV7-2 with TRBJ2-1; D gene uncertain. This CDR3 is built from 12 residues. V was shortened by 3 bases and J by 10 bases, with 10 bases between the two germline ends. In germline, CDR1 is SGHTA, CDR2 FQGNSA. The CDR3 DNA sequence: TGTGCCAGCAGCTTCCGCTTAAGGGAGCAGTTCTTC. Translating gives CASSFRLREQFF.

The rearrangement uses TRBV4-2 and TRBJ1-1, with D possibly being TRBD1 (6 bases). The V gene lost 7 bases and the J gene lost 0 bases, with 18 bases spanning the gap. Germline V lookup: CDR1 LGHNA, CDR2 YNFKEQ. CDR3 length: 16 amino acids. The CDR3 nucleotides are TGTGCCAGCACCCGACGGGGGGCGACCATGAACACTGAAGCTTTCTTT. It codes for CASTRRGATMNTEAFF.

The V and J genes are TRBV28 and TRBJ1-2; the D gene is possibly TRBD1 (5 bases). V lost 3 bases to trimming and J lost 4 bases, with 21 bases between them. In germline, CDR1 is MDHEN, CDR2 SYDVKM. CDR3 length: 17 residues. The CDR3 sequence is CASSLGGTDLYLYGYTF. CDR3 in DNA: TGTGCCAGCAGTTTGGGGGGGACCGACTTGTACCTCTATGGCTACACCTTC.

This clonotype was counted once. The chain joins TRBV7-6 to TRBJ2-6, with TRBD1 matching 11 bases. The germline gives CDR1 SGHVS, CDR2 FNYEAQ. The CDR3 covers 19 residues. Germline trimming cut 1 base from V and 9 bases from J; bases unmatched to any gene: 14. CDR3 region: CASSLVGRTGGILGNVLTF. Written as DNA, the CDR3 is TGTGCCAGCAGCTTAGTGGGAAGGACAGGGGGCATTTTGGGCAACGTCCTGACTTTC.

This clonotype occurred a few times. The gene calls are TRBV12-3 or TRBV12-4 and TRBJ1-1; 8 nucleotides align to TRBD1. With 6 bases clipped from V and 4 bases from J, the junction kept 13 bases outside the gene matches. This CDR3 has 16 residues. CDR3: CASSPRTGNQVTEAFF. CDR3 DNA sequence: TGTGCCAGCAGCCCCCGGACAGGGAATCAGGTCACTGAAGCTTTCTTT.

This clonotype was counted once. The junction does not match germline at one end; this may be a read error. CDR3 DNA sequence: TGTGCCATCAGCTTATCCGGGGAAACTGAAGCTTTCTTT. It codes for CAISLSGETEAFF. The chain links TRBV7-2 to TRBJ1-1; D uncertain. Germline V gene lookup returns CDR1 SGHTA and CDR2 FQGNSA. The length of the CDR3 is 13 residues.